These T cell receptor beta chains were read from a single sample in a study of T cell responses to AZD1222 COVID-19 vaccine. Sequencing used immunoSEQ multiplex PCR; TCRdb keeps in-frame clones, though not all of them. The data show some 120,000 clones, approximately 88% seen once. Specimen: peripheral blood, collected on day 0 of AZD1222 vaccination. The receptors were sampled from an adult in good health. The CDR3 runs from the conserved cysteine through the conserved F or W. D genes are given only for firm matches. Some rows have no size entry. The others give once, few or many, or a class for an expanded clone.

>-|TRBD1|TRBJ1-1|15|TRBV6-6
CASSPYDRDNTEAFF
TGTGCCAGCAGTCCCTACGACAGGGATAACACTGAAGCTTTCTTT
>few|-|TRBJ2-5|15|TRBV24-1
CATSDPPQGGETQYF
TGTGCCACCAGTGACCCGCCACAGGGTGGAGAGACCCAGTACTTC
>-|TRBD1|TRBJ1-4|15|TRBV15
CATNMGQGANEKLFF
TGTGCCACCAACATGGGACAGGGAGCTAATGAAAAACTGTTTTTT
>-|TRBD1|TRBJ1-1|15|TRBV7-9
CASSSRTGRNTEAFF
TGTGCCAGCAGCTCGCGGACAGGGCGGAACACTGAAGCTTTCTTT
>once|-|TRBJ2-5|13|TRBV29-1
CSASLGTKETQYF
TGCAGCGCCTCGCTGGGGACAAAAGAGACCCAGTACTTC
>once|-|TRBJ1-2|16|TRBV4-2
CASSPGGGGVNYGYTF
TGTGCCAGCAGCCCGGGCGGCGGGGGTGTCAACTATGGCTACACCTTC
>-|-|TRBJ1-2|11|TRBV6-2/TRBV6-3
CASSQQGGYTF
TGTGCCAGCAGTCAACAGGGCGGCTACACCTTC
>-|-|TRBJ1-5|12|TRBV28
CASSLSVQPQHF
TGTGCCAGCAGTTTGAGTGTCCAGCCCCAGCATTTT
>-|-|TRBJ1-6|12|TRBV5-8
CASSPPGSPLHF
TGTGCCAGCAGCCCCCCGGGTTCACCCCTCCACTTT
>-|-|TRBJ2-7|13|TRBV10-3
CAISNGRTYEQYF
TGTGCCATCAGTAACGGACGAACCTACGAGCAGTACTTC